Presented here are 25 T cell receptor beta chains from one specimen sequenced in a study of vaccination effects on CD4 cells after COVID-19. Antigen-specific CD4+ T cell clonotypes were called by their expansion after viral peptide-pool culture in ViraFEST. Subsequent to 10 days of culture, CD4+ T cells were isolated. Between March and December 2020, the person had a SARS-CoV-2 infection that PCR confirmed. The repertoire was sequenced with immunoSEQ multiplex PCR; TCRdb's copy has only in-frame clones and lacks some. This table holds under 55,000 clones, approximately 77% found once. Their cognate antigens are unknown. The sequenced sample was CD4+ T cells from PBMCs cultured with a peptide pool, obtained before COVID-19 vaccination. These receptors all stem from a human donor who had a prior SARS-CoV-2 infection.

The chain couples TRBV6-6 to TRBJ1-2; TRBD1 is a possible D gene (6 bases). Per germline, CDR1 MNHNY and CDR2 SVGAGI (reference sequence). The CDR3 is 11 residues long. V was cut by 5 bases and J by 10 bases, with 11 bases left in between. Written as DNA, the CDR3 is TGTGCCAGCAGTGTACAGGGTTACTACACCTTC. Translated: CASSVQGYYTF.

In its sample, this clone was seen once. This chain joins TRBV6-5 and TRBJ1-5; D unresolved. The V end lost 0 bases, the J end lost 6 bases, and 9 bases lay between the germline ends. This CDR3 is built from 14 residues. Looked up from germline, CDR1 is MNHEY and CDR2 is SVGAGI. CDR3 amino acids: CASSYSHEGQPQHF. The CDR3 DNA reads as TGTGCCAGCAGTTACTCGCATGAGGGTCAGCCCCAGCATTTT.

CDR3 coding DNA: TGTGCCAGCAGCAGGGACAGGGATCAGCCCCAGCATTTT. Its translation is CASSRDRDQPQHF. The V call is TRBV3-1 (or the pseudogene TRBV3-2), the J call TRBJ1-5; 9 bases are shared with TRBD1. The CDR3 consists of 13 residues. V dropped 5 bases and J dropped 5; count of bases not matched to a gene: 1. The germline CDR1 and CDR2 sequences are LGHDT and YNNKEL (reference sequence).

The chain uses TRBV6-5 and TRBJ1-5, with TRBD1 as a possible D gene (6 bases). Trimming cost V 6 bases and J 11 bases, with 17 bases left between them. In germline, CDR1 is MNHEY, CDR2 SVGAGI. The CDR3 length is 13 residues. The CDR3 nucleotides read TGTGCCAGCAGCGGCGGACAGTACGTAGCCCAGCATTTT. This sequence encodes CASSGGQYVAQHF.

The chain carries TRBV6-5 and TRBJ2-3, with D perhaps matching TRBD2 (6 bases). CDR1 and CDR2 (germline): MNHEY, SVGAGI. CDR3 size: 14 residues. With 6 bases removed from V and 10 bases from J, the gap between germline ends came to 20 bases. CDR3 in DNA: TGTGCCAGCAGGAACGACCCTACGTGGGGGGCGCAGTATTTT. This encodes CASRNDPTWGAQYF.

The rearrangement links TRBV2 to TRBJ2-5; tentative D call: TRBD1 (6 bases). The CDR3 is 13 amino acids. Trimming removed 7 bases from V and 4 bases from J, with 13 bases in between. Germline V gene data show CDR1 as SNHLY and CDR2 as FYNNEI. The chain's CDR3 is CASTLWGRETQYF. The DNA for the CDR3 is TGTGCCAGCACCCTCTGGGGGCGAGAGACCCAGTACTTC.

J is TRBJ1-2 and V is TRBV12-3 or TRBV12-4; the D is unclear. CDR3 size: 13 residues. V lost 4 bases to trimming and J lost 2 bases, with 8 bases between them. CDR3 in amino acids: CASSSHKNYGYTF. The CDR3 DNA follows: TGTGCCAGCAGTTCACACAAAAACTATGGCTACACCTTC.

V gene TRBV7-9 combines with J gene TRBJ2-6; D not certain. CDR3 length: 15 residues. Trimming left V 5 bases short and J 4 bases short, with 12 bases between. Per germline, CDR1 SEHNR and CDR2 FQNEAQ (reference sequence). The CDR3 loop reads CASSSTVYGANVLTF. CDR3 DNA sequence: TGTGCCAGCAGCAGTACCGTTTACGGGGCCAACGTCCTGACTTTC. The full variable domain, in which reference TRBV7-9 and TRBJ2-6 provide the parts outside the CDR3, is DTGVSQNPRHKITKRGQNVTFRCDPISEHNRLYWYRQTLGQGPEFLTYFQNEAQLEKSRLLSDRFSAERPKGSFSTLEIQRTEQGDSAMYLCASSSTVYGANVLTFGAGSRLTVL.

This sequence joins TRBV12-3 or TRBV12-4 and TRBJ2-7; D possibly corresponds to TRBD1 (5 bases). The CDR3 covers 13 residues. Between the trimmed V and J ends, which lost 6 bases and 2 bases, there was a span of 11 bases. The chain's CDR3 is CASRFDSTYEQYF. In DNA form, the CDR3 reads TGTGCCAGCAGATTTGACAGCACCTACGAGCAGTACTTC.

This sequence joins TRBV7-3 and TRBJ2-1, with 13 bases lining up with TRBD2. The CDR3 loop spans 16 amino acids. Per germline, CDR1 SGHTA and CDR2 FQGTGA. The junction had 7 bases not matched to a gene; V was cut back by 3 bases and J by 8 bases. CDR3 nucleotides: TGTGCCAGCAGCTTGGCAACTAGCGGGGGGGCGTATGAGCAGTTCTTC. Its translation is CASSLATSGGAYEQFF.

This clone was detected only once. V and J are TRBV7-9 and TRBJ2-7; a weak D match, TRBD1 (5 bases). From germline, CDR1 is SEHNR and CDR2 FQNEAQ (reference sequence). This CDR3 contains 11 residues. V was cut by 5 bases and J by 7 bases, with 9 bases left in between. This CDR3 reads CASSQGREQYF. For the CDR3, the DNA is TGTGCCAGCAGCCAGGGCAGAGAGCAGTACTTC. The whole variable domain, filled in from reference TRBV7-9 and TRBJ2-7, reads DTGVSQNPRHKITKRGQNVTFRCDPISEHNRLYWYRQTLGQGPEFLTYFQNEAQLEKSRLLSDRFSAERPKGSFSTLEIQRTEQGDSAMYLCASSQGREQYFGPGTRLTVT.

This rearrangement joins TRBV5-4 to TRBJ2-7; D is possibly TRBD2 (6 bases). The germline V gene encodes CDR1 SGHNT and CDR2 YYREEE (reference sequence). There are 14 residues in the CDR3. Trimming removed 6 bases at V and 4 bases at J, with 17 bases between. Here the CDR3 reads CASNPQGAGYEQYF. The CDR3 nucleotides are TGTGCCAGCAACCCTCAAGGGGCGGGATACGAGCAGTACTTC. The entire variable domain, with the rest obtained from reference TRBV5-4 and TRBJ2-7, is as follows: ETGVTQSPTHLIKTRGQQVTLRCSSQSGHNTVSWYQQALGQGPQFIFQYYREEENGRGNFPPRFSGLQFPNYSSELNVNALELDDSALYLCASNPQGAGYEQYFGPGTRLTVT.

V is TRBV19 and J is TRBJ1-5, with 8 nucleotides matching TRBD1. The CDR3 runs 15 residues. CDR1 is LNHDA, CDR2 SQIVND, per germline (reference sequence). V trimming: 5 bases; J trimming: 3 bases; junction bases outside the gene matches: 6. In nucleotides, the CDR3 is TGTGCCAGTAGTCCTATGACAGGGGACAATCAGCCCCAGCATTTT. Amino acids: CASSPMTGDNQPQHF.

This clone was recorded a few times. V and J are TRBV6-5 and TRBJ1-1, with a tentative D call TRBD1 (5 bases). Germline CDR1 reads MNHEY; CDR2 reads SVGAGI. Trimming removed 6 bases from V and 3 bases from J, with 11 bases in between. This CDR3 is 13 amino acids long. CDR3 nucleotide sequence: TGTGCCAGCAGAGAGGGGCTTTACACTGAAGCTTTCTTT. It yields the protein CASREGLYTEAFF.

This sequence joins TRBV6-4 and TRBJ2-7, with a tentative D call TRBD1 (6 bases). The V and J ends lost 2 bases and 5 bases respectively, with 22 bases between them. CDR3 length equals 17 residues. Germline V gives CDR1 MRHNA, CDR2 SNTAGT. The CDR3 nucleotides read TGTGCCAGCAGTGACCCGGACTGTATAGGGGGAGCCCACGAGCAGTACTTC. Residues: CASSDPDCIGGAHEQYF.

The rearrangement uses TRBV5-4 and TRBJ2-7; 7 bases match TRBD2. The CDR3 runs to 13 residues. V shed 4 bases and J 2 bases; nucleotides not matched to a gene: 3. Germline values: CDR1 SGHNT, CDR2 YYREEE (reference sequence). CDR3 in DNA: TGTGCCAGCAGCCGGGGGACTACCTACGAGCAGTACTTC. Translated: CASSRGTTYEQYF.

The CDR3 DNA sequence: TGCGCCAGCAGCCCAAGACTCGTACAGTACAATGAGCAGTTCTTC. Its translation: CASSPRLVQYNEQFF. The chain combines TRBV4-1 with TRBJ2-1, with D hard to call. CDR3 length: 15 residues. The germline V gene encodes CDR1 MGHRA and CDR2 YSYEKL. V was cut by 4 bases and J by 4 bases, with 14 bases left in between.

The V and J genes are TRBV29-1 and TRBJ2-5, with D unclear. CDR3 size: 11 residues. Trimming took off 7 bases at V and 5 bases at J, with 11 bases between the two ends. Germline V lookup: CDR1 SQVTM, CDR2 ANQGSEA. CDR3: CSGLLPETQYF. The CDR3 region has the DNA TGCAGCGGTTTACTACCGGAGACCCAGTACTTC. The variable domain in full, completed from reference TRBV29-1 and TRBJ2-5, reads SAVISQKPSRDICQRGTSLTIQCQVDSQVTMMFWYRQQPGQSLTLIATANQGSEATYESGFVIDKFPISRPNLTFSTLTVSNMSPEDSSIYLCSGLLPETQYFGPGTRLLVL.

This clone was observed a handful of times. The chain recombines TRBV2 with TRBJ1-4, with 9 bases fitting TRBD1. CDR1 and CDR2 (germline): SNHLY, FYNNEI. The J segment lost 7 bases and the V segment lost 6 bases, leaving 6 bases of the junction unmatched. The CDR3 has 14 amino acids. CDR3 region: CASRQTGGSEKLFF. The CDR3 DNA follows: TGTGCCAGCAGGCAGACAGGGGGAAGTGAAAAACTGTTTTTT.

This chain connects TRBV7-2 to TRBJ2-5, with D possibly being TRBD1 or TRBD2 (6 bases each). This CDR3 contains 13 residues. CDR1 and CDR2 (germline): SGHTA, FQGNSA. V lost 6 bases and J 5 bases, leaving 13 bases between the germline ends. CDR3 coding DNA: TGTGCCAGCAGACTCGGGGGCGACGAGACCCAGTACTTC. Encoded protein: CASRLGGDETQYF.

This chain joins TRBV5-4 and TRBJ1-1; TRBD1 agrees at 7 bases. Germline assignment: CDR1 SGHNT and CDR2 YYREEE (reference sequence). The CDR3 runs 13 residues. The junction had 6 bases not matched to a gene; V was cut back by 8 bases and J by 2 bases. The CDR3 protein is CASVGQPNTEAFF. The CDR3, as DNA: TGTGCCAGTGTGGGACAGCCCAACACTGAAGCTTTCTTT.

This chain uses TRBV30 with TRBJ2-1; 11 bases match TRBD2. This CDR3 contains 15 residues. Trimming took 3 bases from V and 5 from J; bases not matched to a gene: 6. CDR1 and CDR2 (germline): GTSNPN, SVGIG (reference sequence). The chain's CDR3 is CAWRWLTSGDNEQFF. The CDR3 region has the DNA TGTGCCTGGAGGTGGTTGACTAGCGGGGACAATGAGCAGTTCTTC. The full variable domain, its missing parts supplied by reference TRBV30 and TRBJ2-1, is SQTIHQWPATLVQPVGSPLSLECTVEGTSNPNLYWYRQAAGRGLQLLFYSVGIGQISSEVPQNLSASRPQDRQFILSSKKLLLSDSGFYLCAWRWLTSGDNEQFFGPGTRLTVL.

The rearrangement links TRBV24-1 to TRBJ2-1, with D perhaps TRBD2 (6 bases). This CDR3 spans 15 amino acids. The germline V and J ends were trimmed by 4 bases and 5 bases, with 14 bases remaining between them. Germline V CDR1 and CDR2: KGHDR, SFDVKD. CDR3 protein: CATSDPGTRNNEQFF. The CDR3 DNA is TGTGCCACCAGTGACCCCGGGACTCGCAACAATGAGCAGTTCTTC.

This clone was detected only a few times. The V gene is TRBV30, the J gene TRBJ1-2; D is ambiguous. The germline V gene has CDR1 GTSNPN and CDR2 SVGIG (reference sequence). V was trimmed by 1 base and J by 8 bases, leaving 8 bases between them. This CDR3 is built from 11 residues. CDR3 in DNA: TGTGCCTGGAGTGAGTTCGGAGGCTACACCTTC. Its translation: CAWSEFGGYTF.

In DNA, the CDR3 is TGTGCCAGCAGCTTAGGCCGGGACTATATCACAGATACGCAGTATTTT. Protein sequence: CASSLGRDYITDTQYF. V and J are TRBV11-3 and TRBJ2-3, with 7 bases aligning to TRBD2. The CDR3 has 16 residues. The junction had 6 bases not matched to a gene; V was cut back by 1 base and J by 2 bases. Germline V gene sequence: CDR1 SGHNT, CDR2 YENEEA.